The TCR beta chain described here comes from a study of T-cell memory formation after mild COVID-19. In TCRdb, the 5' RACE reads were re-called with MiXCR into one record per CDR3 protein. The sample has 400,000 to 450,000 distinct CDR3 sequences; more than 15% are singletons. To note about this clonotype: What it binds is unknown.

Study-level points and caveats: Of the contracting clones, CD4+ ones lay mainly in CM and EM, and CD8+ ones in EMRA.

The germline gives CDR1 MDHEN, CDR2 SYDVKM. The CDR3 extends over 15 amino acids. Trimming left V 5 bases short and J 1 base short, with 13 bases between. Input material: PBMCs or a T cell subset sorted from them (not recorded which). The chain uses TRBV28 and TRBJ2-3, with D tentatively TRBD1 (6 bases). This TCR derives from a man between 18 and 35 years old who had mild COVID-19 (a few samples of this study predate the infection). Cell type and time point are not known. The CDR3 DNA sequence: TGTGCCAGCAGTACAGGGTCAGCGGGCACAGATACGCAGTATTTT. It specifies CASSTGSAGTDTQYF.